This is a list of T cell receptor beta chains from one sample in a study of cytomegalovirus exposure and HLA in healthy donors. TCRdb's table, derived via immunoSEQ multiplex PCR, lists solely in-frame clones and lacks some. The sample contains tens of thousands of clones, over 85% of which appear only once. The sample comprised PBMCs. The receptor source for this set is a young woman in good health and CMV-seropositive. Each CDR3 is given with its conserved first and last residue. The D gene is left open where the match is weak. Not all rows give a size; the values are once, few, many and, for expanded clones, a class.

TRBD2,TRBV28,once,TRBJ2-3,TGTGCCAGCTCGATCGCGGGGGACACAGATACGCAGTATTTT,CASSIAGDTDTQYF
.,TRBV5-4,.,TRBJ1-3,TGTGCCAGCAGCTCTACCCCCCGAAACACCATATATTTT,CASSSTPRNTIYF
.,TRBV19,.,TRBJ2-1,TGTGCCAGTAGTATCGGGCCGGGGAATGAGCAGTTCTTC,CASSIGPGNEQFF
.,TRBV6-1,once,TRBJ1-4,TGTGCCAGCAGTGAAGGCGCGACGGGAAATGAAAAACTGTTTTTT,CASSEGATGNEKLFF
.,TRBV30,.,TRBJ1-5,TGTGCCTGGAGTGTACGTTGGGGGGATCAGCCCCAGCATTTT,CAWSVRWGDQPQHF
.,TRBV4-1,.,TRBJ2-7,TGCGCCAGCAGCCCGGCCCAGGGTCCCTACGAGCAGTACTTC,CASSPAQGPYEQYF
TRBD1,TRBV30,.,TRBJ1-4,TGTGCCTGGAGCCCCAAACCCGGGACAGGATTTAATGAAAAACTGTTTTTT,CAWSPKPGTGFNEKLFF
TRBD1,TRBV5-1,once,TRBJ2-5,TGCGCCAGCAGCTTGGATACAGGGGTCGGAGAGACCCAGTACTTC,CASSLDTGVGETQYF
.,TRBV5-1,few,TRBJ1-6,TGCGCCAGCAGCTCTACGCAGGGTAATTCACCCCTCCACTTT,CASSSTQGNSPLHF
.,TRBV2,.,TRBJ2-1,TGTGCCAGCAGTGTTCGGACAGCGAGCTCCTACAATGAGCAGTTCTTC,CASSVRTASSYNEQFF
TRBD2,TRBV19,once,TRBJ2-7,TGTGCCAGTAGTACCGGACTAGCGGGGTTCTACGAGCAGTACTTC,CASSTGLAGFYEQYF
.,TRBV15,.,TRBJ1-2,TGTGCCACCAGCAGAGTTCTAGACTATGGCTACACCTTC,CATSRVLDYGYTF
TRBD2,TRBV2,.,TRBJ2-1,TGTGCCAGCAGTGAAGCCCGGGAGCGGGGGCGTGAGCAGTTCTTC,CASSEARERGREQFF
TRBD1,TRBV7-9,.,TRBJ2-5,TGTGCCAGCAGCTGGCTGGACAGGGGAGGCCATGAGACCCAGTACTTC,CASSWLDRGGHETQYF
TRBD2,TRBV7-2,.,TRBJ2-3,TGTGCCAGCAGCCCCCACCGGGGGGGCGGCACAGATACGCAGTATTTT,CASSPHRGGGTDTQYF
TRBD1,TRBV4-2,.,TRBJ1-6,TGTGCCAGCACCGAACGTCCAGGGGGCCGCCTAAATTCACCCCTCCACTTT,CASTERPGGRLNSPLHF
.,TRBV12-2,.,TRBJ2-2,TGTGCAAGTCGCTTAACCGCGGCCGGGACTAGCGGGGGGCCGAACACCGGGGAGCTGTTTTTT,CASRLTAAGTSGGPNTGELFF
TRBD1,TRBV7-2,once,TRBJ2-7,TGTGCCAGCAGCCAAGGACAGGGAAGATACGAGCAGTACTTC,CASSQGQGRYEQYF
.,TRBV27,once,TRBJ2-7,TGTGCCAGCAGTTTATTTGGGGGCGTTGTATCCTACGAGCAGTACTTC,CASSLFGGVVSYEQYF
TRBD1,TRBV18,.,TRBJ2-7,TGTGCCAGCTCCCAAGGGACAGGGGAGGCCTACGAGCAGTACTTC,CASSQGTGEAYEQYF
.,TRBV15,.,TRBJ1-2,TGTGCCACCAGCAGAGATCGGGGGAGTTTTGGCTACACCTTC,CATSRDRGSFGYTF
.,TRBV19,.,TRBJ1-2,TGTGCCAGTAGGACGTTAACAGGTAACTTCGATGGCTACACCTTC,CASRTLTGNFDGYTF
.,TRBV19,once,TRBJ2-4,TGTGCCAGTAGTAAGGGGATAGCCAAAAACATTCAGTACTTC,CASSKGIAKNIQYF
.,TRBV6-5,.,TRBJ1-2,TGTGCCAGCAAGCCCCGGGTTGACTACTATGGCTACACCTTC,CASKPRVDYYGYTF
.,TRBV6-5,.,TRBJ2-3,TGTGCCAGCAGTTACTATGGACTGAGCACAGATACGCAGTATTTT,CASSYYGLSTDTQYF
.,TRBV7-9,.,TRBJ2-1,TGTGCCAGCAGCTCCCTACCACTACTTACTGAGAGCTCCTACAATGAGCAGTTCTTC,CASSSLPLLTESSYNEQFF
TRBD1,TRBV27,.,TRBJ1-2,TGTGCCAGCCGCGGGACAGCCTTTTCAGGCTACACCTTC,CASRGTAFSGYTF
TRBD1,TRBV23-1,.,TRBJ2-4,TGCGCCAGCAGTCAATTTAGAATAGGGACAGCCTTCAACATTCAGTACTTC,CASSQFRIGTAFNIQYF
.,TRBV4-1,.,TRBJ2-7,TGCGCCAGCAGCCCCCAGGGGGGAGAGGACGAGCAGTACTTC,CASSPQGGEDEQYF
.,TRBV27,.,TRBJ1-3,TGTGCCAGCAGTTTTGGAGGGACTGGAAACACCATATATTTT,CASSFGGTGNTIYF
TRBD2,TRBV5-1,.,TRBJ2-3,TGCGCCAGCAGCTCCGGGACTAGCTGGGCGCAGTATTTT,CASSSGTSWAQYF
.,TRBV7-2,.,TRBJ2-1,TGTGCCAGCAGCTTAGTTGGGCCTCATTCCTACAATGAGCAGTTCTTC,CASSLVGPHSYNEQFF
.,TRBV5-1,.,TRBJ1-5,TGCGCCAGCAAGCGGAAGGGAGTTGAACAGCCCCAGCATTTT,CASKRKGVEQPQHF
TRBD1,TRBV30,few,TRBJ2-3,TGTGCCTGGAGTGTTTACAGGACAGGGGGGCGGGATACGCAGTATTTT,CAWSVYRTGGRDTQYF
TRBD1,TRBV6-1,.,TRBJ2-6,TGTGCCAGCAGTGCCCGGGACAGGGGCTCTGGGGCCAACGTCCTGACTTTC,CASSARDRGSGANVLTF
.,TRBV4-2,.,TRBJ2-3,TGTGCCAGCAGCCAAGGACAAACTAGCACAGATACGCAGTATTTT,CASSQGQTSTDTQYF
.,TRBV5-1,.,TRBJ2-7,TGCGCCAGCAGCTGGAGGAGGCCCTCTGACGAGCAGTACTTC,CASSWRRPSDEQYF
TRBD1,TRBV4-3,.,TRBJ1-3,TGCGCCAGCAGCCAAGCACGGACAGGTTCTGGAAACACCATATATTTT,CASSQARTGSGNTIYF
.,TRBV5-1,few,TRBJ2-2,TGCGCCAGCAGCTTGGATCGGCAGGGCGACACCGGGGAGCTGTTTTTT,CASSLDRQGDTGELFF
TRBD2,TRBV28,.,TRBJ2-1,TGTGCCAGCAGTTCCCCCGGGGCTAGCGGGGATGAGCAGTTCTTC,CASSSPGASGDEQFF